The 20 T cell receptor beta chains reported below all come from one sample, sequenced in a study of identical twins. Using its own MiXCR run on the 5' RACE reads, TCRdb lists one record per CDR3 protein. The sample holds fewer than 500,000 distinct CDR3 sequences, around an eighth seen once. This sample also appeared in a second study, on yellow fever vaccine responses in identical twins.

The source material was CD4+ T cells sorted from blood. These receptors originate from a woman under 30 in good health.

This clonotype was counted between two and nine times. This chain connects TRBV6-2 or TRBV6-3 to TRBJ2-5; 7 nucleotides align to TRBD1. The CDR3 is 16 amino acids. Germline V gene sequence: CDR1 MNHEY, CDR2 SVGEGT. With 4 bases clipped from V and 4 bases from J, the junction kept 12 bases outside the gene matches. DNA for the CDR3: TGTGCCAGCAGTTCCCACCTCCCGGGACAGCGAGAGACCCAGTACTTC. Protein: CASSSHLPGQRETQYF.

The V and J genes are TRBV20-1 and TRBJ2-5; D tentatively reads TRBD1 or TRBD2 (6 bases each). The germline gives CDR1 DFQATT, CDR2 SNEGSKA (reference sequence). The CDR3 runs 14 residues. Trimming removed 6 bases from V and 5 bases from J, with 19 bases in between. In nucleotides, the CDR3 is TGCAGTGCCCCATCGGGGGCCGGAAGGGAGACCCAGTACTTC. Translation: CSAPSGAGRETQYF.

The rearrangement uses TRBV24-1 and TRBJ2-5; tentatively, D is TRBD1 (6 bases). CDR1 KGHDR and CDR2 SFDVKD come from the germline V gene. Between the trimmed V and J ends, which lost 2 bases and 0 bases, there was a span of 9 bases. This CDR3 contains 15 residues. The CDR3 loop is CATSDSGVDQETQYF. Written as DNA, the CDR3 is TGTGCCACCAGTGATTCAGGGGTGGACCAAGAGACCCAGTACTTC.

This chain joins TRBV12-3 or TRBV12-4 and TRBJ2-3, with 7 bases that match TRBD2. The V segment lost 10 bases and the J segment 4 bases; nucleotides outside the gene matches: 11. This CDR3 spans 14 amino acids. CDR3 nucleotides: TGTGCCACCAGCCGGGTGGGGGGGGCAGATACGCAGTATTTT. Translation gives CATSRVGGADTQYF.

This clonotype was detected ten times or more. J is TRBJ1-1 and V is TRBV12-3 or TRBV12-4; tentative D call: TRBD1 (6 bases). This CDR3 comprises 14 residues. Trimming removed 6 bases at V and 4 bases at J, with 15 bases between. The CDR3 region has the DNA TGTGCCAGCAGCCAACACAGGGAAACCACTGAAGCTTTCTTT. This translates into CASSQHRETTEAFF.

The chain recombines TRBV7-9 with TRBJ2-1, with D perhaps being TRBD1 or TRBD2 (5 bases each). Trimming stripped 8 bases from V and 10 bases from J, with 12 bases between. The CDR3 length is 11 residues. Germline V lookup: CDR1 SEHNR, CDR2 FQNEAQ (reference sequence). CDR3 in DNA: TGTGCCAGCCAGGATGAGGGGGAGCAGTTCTTC. As protein: CASQDEGEQFF.

V and J are TRBV5-1 and TRBJ2-1; the match to TRBD2 covers 10 bases. CDR3 length: 18 residues. The germline CDR1 and CDR2 sequences are SGHRS and YFSETQ. V lost 0 bases, J lost 1 base, and 7 bases stayed unmatched. Written as DNA, the CDR3 is TGCGCCAGCAGCTTGGGGCTAGCGGGAGCTAAGTCCTACAATGAGCAGTTCTTC. It encodes CASSLGLAGAKSYNEQFF.

This rearrangement joins TRBV4-1 to TRBJ2-2; 9 nucleotides line up with TRBD2. V lost 4 bases, J lost 6 bases, and 24 bases stayed unmatched. Germline assignment: CDR1 MGHRA and CDR2 YSYEKL. The CDR3 sequence is 21 residues long. The CDR3 DNA follows: TGCGCCAGCAGCCTACACCCATTTGGGGTGGCTAGCGGGGAGGTAGCCGGGGAGCTGTTTTTT. Translated, it gives CASSLHPFGVASGEVAGELFF.

This clonotype was seen ten or more times. The chain couples TRBV12-3 or TRBV12-4 to TRBJ2-1; TRBD2 might be the D (6 bases). V gave up 5 bases and J gave up 9 bases, with 14 bases separating them. The CDR3 runs to 13 residues. The CDR3 reads CASSTTRGGEQFF. The CDR3 coding sequence is TGTGCCAGCAGTACTACCCGGGGAGGTGAGCAGTTCTTC.

This clonotype was detected only a few times. The rearrangement joins TRBV28 to TRBJ2-7; TRBD2 aligns across 7 bases. Germline CDR1 is MDHEN and CDR2 is SYDVKM. J was trimmed by 6 bases and V by 5 bases; bases with no gene match: 13. This CDR3 spans 15 amino acids. The CDR3 here is CASSPPGLHGGEQYF. In nucleotides, the CDR3 is TGTGCCAGCAGTCCGCCGGGACTACACGGGGGCGAGCAGTACTTC.

The rearrangement links TRBV9 to TRBJ2-1; D perhaps matches TRBD1 (6 bases). The CDR3 sequence is 15 residues long. V gave up 3 bases and J gave up 4 bases, with 14 bases separating them. The germline CDR1 and CDR2 sequences are SGDLS and YYNGEE. CDR3 amino acids: CASSATGTSYNEQFF. CDR3 in DNA: TGTGCCAGCAGCGCCACCGGGACATCTTACAATGAGCAGTTCTTC.

This sequence joins TRBV20-1 and TRBJ2-3; D is uncertain. This CDR3 comprises 13 residues. Germline CDR1 reads DFQATT; CDR2 reads SNEGSKA (reference sequence). Trimming took 3 bases from V and 0 from J, leaving 7 bases between them. The CDR3 here is CSAREISTDTQYF. The CDR3 DNA sequence: TGCAGTGCTAGGGAGATCAGCACAGATACGCAGTATTTT.

This chain connects TRBV12-3 or TRBV12-4 to TRBJ2-7; TRBD1 aligns across 7 bases. V was clipped by 5 bases and J by 3 bases; unmatched bases: 4. The CDR3 consists of 13 residues. The CDR3 DNA reads TGTGCCAGCAGTGCCCCAGGGGGCTACGAGCAGTACTTC. Amino acid sequence: CASSAPGGYEQYF.

This clonotype was detected only a few times. The junction does not match germline at one end; this may be a read error. DNA for the CDR3: TGTGCCAGCAGCTTCTCGAATAGCAATCATCCCCAGCATTTT. Translating it yields CASSFSNSNHPQHF. The V call is TRBV7-9, the J call TRBJ1-5; no firm D call. This CDR3 is built from 14 residues. Germline loops: CDR1 SEHNR, CDR2 FQNEAQ (reference sequence).

The chain uses TRBV6-5 and TRBJ2-7, with D perhaps matching TRBD1 or TRBD2 (5 bases each). V lost 4 bases, J lost 6 bases, and 13 bases lay in between. This CDR3 comprises 13 residues. The germline gives CDR1 MNHEY, CDR2 SVGAGI. The CDR3 bases are TGTGCCAGCAGTTCCTTCACCGGGGCCGAGCAGTACTTC. This sequence encodes CASSSFTGAEQYF.

The chain couples TRBV12-5 to TRBJ2-5; perhaps TRBD1 as D (5 bases). The germline V and J ends were trimmed by 2 bases and 5 bases, with 15 bases remaining between them. From germline, CDR1 is LGHNT and CDR2 FRNRAP. The CDR3 runs 15 residues. CDR3 DNA: TGTGCTAGTGGTTTGTCTCCAGGGCGGATGGAGACCCAGTACTTC. It specifies CASGLSPGRMETQYF.

This clonotype has a handful of counts. The chain links TRBV7-6 to TRBJ2-7, with 7 bases that match TRBD2. Germline trimming cut 5 bases from V and 2 bases from J; bases unmatched to any gene: 9. From germline, CDR1 is SGHVS and CDR2 FNYEAQ. There are 15 residues in the CDR3. CDR3 nucleotides: TGTGCCAGCAGCCCTCAATTCGGGACTACCTACGAGCAGTACTTC. Its translation is CASSPQFGTTYEQYF. Combining the CDR3 with reference TRBV7-6 and TRBJ2-7 gives the whole variable domain GAGVSQSPRYKVTKRGQDVALRCDPISGHVSLYWYRQALGQGPEFLTYFNYEAQQDKSGLPNDRFSAERPEGSISTLTIQRTEQRDSAMYRCASSPQFGTTYEQYFGPGTRLTVT.

A few counts support this clonotype. The chain carries TRBV20-1 and TRBJ2-1; 10 nucleotides match TRBD2. Germline loops: CDR1 DFQATT, CDR2 SNEGSKA (reference sequence). The J segment lost 2 bases and the V segment lost 6 bases, leaving 4 bases of the junction unmatched. The CDR3 loop spans 14 amino acids. CDR3 in DNA: TGCAGTGCCAGGGGACTAGCGACCTACAATGAGCAGTTCTTC. Protein product: CSARGLATYNEQFF.

Concerning this clonotype: Mismatch with germline at one junction end may stem from a read error. The gene calls are TRBV6-2 or TRBV6-3 and TRBJ2-7, with TRBD2 matching 7 bases. The CDR3 consists of 14 residues. CDR1 and CDR2 from the germline V gene are MNHEY and SVGEGT. This CDR3 is CDSSPGTKTYEQYF. The DNA of the CDR3 is TGTGACAGCAGCCCGGGGACTAAGACCTACGAGCAGTACTTC.

This clonotype was observed a handful of times. The gene calls are TRBV7-2 and TRBJ2-1; D is uncertain. The ends were cut back, 4 bases at V and 9 bases at J, with 13 bases in the middle. CDR3 length: 13 residues. From germline, CDR1 is SGHTA and CDR2 FQGNSA. The CDR3 nucleotides are TGTGCCAGCAGCTGGTTCGGTTCGGGTGAGCAGTTCTTC. Its translation is CASSWFGSGEQFF.